This TCR beta chain was captured by sequencing in a study of blood T cell repertoires in COVID-19. On the study more broadly: T cells, B-cell-depleted T cells, or PBMCs supplied cDNA or gDNA.

J lost 4 bases, V lost 3 bases, and 8 bases had no gene match. Germline values: CDR1 MNHEY, CDR2 SMNVEV (reference sequence). The CDR3 is 15 amino acids. Original processing notes: Nucleated cell number was recorded as an estimate derived from reference gene primer amplification. This table comes from immunoSEQ multiplex PCR, and its TCRdb copy is limited to in-frame clones, with some not included. That table gives V, J and clone size, and the DNA gave D and trimming. The sample records about 270,000 clones, about 91% being singletons. The study assigned cohorts using participant-reported clinical history. Within 2 weeks before study entry, exposed participants met a COVID-19 case.

This receptor was taken from a man aged 35 to 55 who had been exposed to COVID-19. Sequences were obtained from PBMCs or T cells enriched from blood (not recorded which). V gene TRBV27 combines with J gene TRBJ1-2; 7 bases are a match to TRBD1. Written as DNA, the CDR3 is TGTGCCAGCAGTTTCAGCAGGGGGGATGGCTATGGCTACACCTTC. It specifies CASSFSRGDGYGYTF.